The rows below give T cell receptor beta chains drawn from one sample of a study of long-term antiretroviral therapy in people with HIV. Repertoires were generated with immunoSEQ multiplex PCR, while TCRdb's copy carries only in-frame clones and drops some. The sample includes 15,000 or so clones, more than 65% of them seen just once. The sample consisted of unsorted PBMCs, taken at the start of antiretroviral therapy. The receptors derive from a man aged 30 to 39 with HIV. Each CDR3 is given with its conserved first and last residue. Fields, in order: V gene, clone size, D gene, J gene, CDR3 DNA, CDR3 protein. A D gene is named only where the DNA matches it firmly. Clone size is shown for a subset of rows, as once, few, many or a class of expanded clone.

V: TRBV7-3; size: NA; D: NA; J: TRBJ1-1; DNA: TGTCACTTTATAGGTTATCGGGACACTGAAGCTTTCTTT; CDR3: CHFIGYRDTEAFF
V: TRBV30; size: NA; D: TRBD2; J: TRBJ2-7; DNA: TGTGCCTGGAGTGTACCGGGCCAGGGACTAGCGGGAGTGATCCCCAACGAGCAGTACTTC; CDR3: CAWSVPGQGLAGVIPNEQYF
V: TRBV18; size: NA; D: TRBD2; J: TRBJ2-1; DNA: TGTGCCAGCTCACGACCGACTAGCGGGAGGTCAATTGAGCAGTTCTTC; CDR3: CASSRPTSGRSIEQFF
V: TRBV5-4; size: NA; D: NA; J: TRBJ2-1; DNA: TGTGCCAGCAGCTTCGGGGGGCACTACAATGAGCAGTTCTTC; CDR3: CASSFGGHYNEQFF
V: TRBV5-5; size: NA; D: NA; J: TRBJ2-1; DNA: TGTGCCGCTGGAGACAATGAGCAGTTCTTC; CDR3: CAAGDNEQFF
V: TRBV19; size: NA; D: NA; J: TRBJ2-5; DNA: TGTGCCAGTAGTGGACAGATCCAAGAGACCCAGTACTTC; CDR3: CASSGQIQETQYF
V: TRBV19; size: NA; D: NA; J: TRBJ2-7; DNA: TGTGCCAGTAGTGCACAGGTTTCGGGCGAGCAGTACTTC; CDR3: CASSAQVSGEQYF
V: TRBV19; size: NA; D: TRBD2; J: TRBJ2-1; DNA: TGTGCCAGTAGTATAGGGAGCGGGAGCTACAATGAGCAGTTCTTC; CDR3: CASSIGSGSYNEQFF
V: TRBV29-1; size: NA; D: TRBD2; J: TRBJ2-1; DNA: TGCAGCGTTGAAGCTAGCGGGTGGCTCTACAATGAGCAGTTCTTC; CDR3: CSVEASGWLYNEQFF
V: TRBV14; size: NA; D: NA; J: TRBJ1-1; DNA: TGTGCCAGCAGCCAAGATATATGGCCGAACACTGAAGCTTTCTTT; CDR3: CASSQDIWPNTEAFF
V: TRBV7-3; size: NA; D: NA; J: TRBJ1-6; DNA: TGTGCCAGCAGCTTAAAGAGCAGGGGAGCGGCTAATTCACCCCTCCACTTT; CDR3: CASSLKSRGAANSPLHF
V: TRBV6-6; size: NA; D: NA; J: TRBJ1-1; DNA: TGTGCCAGCAGCTCCCATTCTGCGGTGAACACTGAAGCTTTCTTT; CDR3: CASSSHSAVNTEAFF
V: TRBV5-1; size: NA; D: NA; J: TRBJ1-1; DNA: TGCGCCAGTACAACTGGAGGGCCTGAAGCTTTCTTT; CDR3: CASTTGGPEAFF
V: TRBV6-5; size: NA; D: NA; J: TRBJ2-2; DNA: TGTGCCAGCAGCCTTGGCGGGAACACCGGGGAGCTGTTTTTT; CDR3: CASSLGGNTGELFF
V: TRBV27; size: NA; D: NA; J: TRBJ1-1; DNA: TGTGCCAGCAGTTTCATCAGGATGGTTGGGGACACTGAAGCTTTCTTT; CDR3: CASSFIRMVGDTEAFF
V: TRBV18; size: NA; D: NA; J: TRBJ2-7; DNA: TGTGCCAGCTCACCAAGTACGGGGGAGATCTCCTACGAGCAGTACTTC; CDR3: CASSPSTGEISYEQYF
V: TRBV11-2; size: NA; D: NA; J: TRBJ1-2; DNA: TGTGCCAGCAGCTTTTGGGTCTTCGGAAACTATGGCTACACCTTC; CDR3: CASSFWVFGNYGYTF
V: TRBV28; size: NA; D: TRBD1; J: TRBJ1-1; DNA: TGTGCCAGCAGACATGCAGGGGGCACTGAAGCTTTCTTT; CDR3: CASRHAGGTEAFF
V: TRBV5-1; size: NA; D: NA; J: TRBJ2-5; DNA: TGCGCCAGCAGTCAAAAAGGGCTAGAAGAGACCCAGTACTTC; CDR3: CASSQKGLEETQYF
V: TRBV29-1; size: NA; D: TRBD1; J: TRBJ1-1; DNA: TGCAGCGTTGCGGGGGACAGGGCGTTAACTGAAGCTTTCTTT; CDR3: CSVAGDRALTEAFF
V: TRBV4-3; size: NA; D: NA; J: TRBJ2-2; DNA: TGCGCCAGCAGCCAGACGGGGTACACCGGGGAGCTGTTTTTT; CDR3: CASSQTGYTGELFF
V: TRBV11-2; size: NA; D: TRBD2; J: TRBJ2-1; DNA: TGTGCCAGCAGCCAACTAGGACTAGTGAGATCCAATGAGCAGTTCTTC; CDR3: CASSQLGLVRSNEQFF
V: TRBV6-4; size: NA; D: NA; J: TRBJ2-1; DNA: TGTGCCAGCAGTGATTTAAGCGGTGGCTCCTACAATGAGCAGTTCTTC; CDR3: CASSDLSGGSYNEQFF
V: TRBV28; size: NA; D: NA; J: TRBJ1-2; DNA: TGTGCCAGCAGTTTAGGACAGAACTATGGCTACACCTTC; CDR3: CASSLGQNYGYTF
V: TRBV7-9; size: NA; D: NA; J: TRBJ2-6; DNA: TGTGCCAGCAGCCCACGGGTCGGGGCTGGGGCCAACGTCCTGACTTTC; CDR3: CASSPRVGAGANVLTF
V: TRBV27; size: few; D: NA; J: TRBJ2-7; DNA: TGTGCCAGCCGATTCAGTGGGGGGACCTACGAGCAGTACTTC; CDR3: CASRFSGGTYEQYF
V: TRBV5-1; size: NA; D: NA; J: TRBJ2-2; DNA: TGCGCCAGCAGTTTCGGGGGTTCTGTTGACACCGGGGAGCTGTTTTTT; CDR3: CASSFGGSVDTGELFF
V: TRBV19; size: NA; D: NA; J: TRBJ1-1; DNA: TGTGCCAGCTCTTACATGGGGAGAGGAACTGAAGCTTTCTTT; CDR3: CASSYMGRGTEAFF
V: TRBV7-9; size: NA; D: TRBD1; J: TRBJ1-2; DNA: TGTGCCAGCAGCTCTACGGGACAGGGCTATGGCTACACCTTC; CDR3: CASSSTGQGYGYTF
V: TRBV7-7; size: NA; D: TRBD2; J: TRBJ2-3; DNA: TGTGCCAGCAGCTTAGGACGGGGGGTCGGTACAGATACGCAGTATTTT; CDR3: CASSLGRGVGTDTQYF
V: TRBV4-1; size: NA; D: TRBD2; J: TRBJ2-1; DNA: TGCGCCAGCAGCCGACAACTAGCGGGGGCTACATACAATGAGCAGTTCTTC; CDR3: CASSRQLAGATYNEQFF
V: TRBV5-8; size: medium-sized; D: NA; J: TRBJ1-1; DNA: TGTGCCAGCAGCCTCAGGGCTATGGGCACTGAAGCTTTCTTT; CDR3: CASSLRAMGTEAFF
V: TRBV4-2; size: NA; D: NA; J: TRBJ2-3; DNA: TGTGCCAGCAGCCACCTGGACTTCACAGATACGCAGTATTTT; CDR3: CASSHLDFTDTQYF
V: TRBV7-9; size: few; D: NA; J: TRBJ2-7; DNA: TGTGCCAGCAGCCAACTGCTAGTGGGGGACGAGCAGTACTTC; CDR3: CASSQLLVGDEQYF
V: TRBV7-3; size: NA; D: TRBD2; J: TRBJ2-5; DNA: TGTGCCAGCAGCCCCACCCCGGGACTAGCGGGGGTAGAGACCCAGTACTTC; CDR3: CASSPTPGLAGVETQYF